These T cell receptor beta chains were read from a single sample in a study of T cell responses to AZD1222 COVID-19 vaccine. Clones were read by immunoSEQ multiplex PCR, and TCRdb kept only the in-frame ones, dropping some. The data contain 140,000 to 150,000 clones, about 93% of them singletons. Sequenced material: peripheral blood, taken 28 days after the second AZD1222 dose. These TCRs come from an adult who received the AZD1222 COVID-19 vaccine. Both conserved end residues are part of each CDR3. D genes are given only for firm matches. Only some rows state a clone size, as once, few, many or a class for expanded clones.

>TRBJ2-1|-|-|TRBV6-5
TGTGCCAGCAGTTACTCACTATACAATGAGCAGTTCTTC
CASSYSLYNEQFF
>TRBJ1-4|TRBD1|-|TRBV7-2
TGTGCCAGCAGCTGGGACAGGGGAGGTGAAAAACTGTTTTTT
CASSWDRGGEKLFF
>TRBJ2-3|-|-|TRBV5-1
TGCGCCAGTCGGCCAGGGGCGACAGATACGCAGTATTTT
CASRPGATDTQYF
>TRBJ1-1|-|once|TRBV6-6
TGTGCCAGCAGTTTGAGCCTGAACACTGAAGCTTTCTTT
CASSLSLNTEAFF
>TRBJ2-3|TRBD1|-|TRBV5-1
TGCGCCAGCAGCGGGACGACAGGGAGAGAAACAGATACGCAGTATTTT
CASSGTTGRETDTQYF
>TRBJ2-5|TRBD1|-|TRBV5-4
TGTGCCAGCAGCTCACTCCAGGGGGCGAGTGTTGATGGGACCCAGTACTTC
CASSSLQGASVDGTQYF
>TRBJ2-1|-|-|TRBV7-9
TGTGCCAGCAGCTTAAATTTGGGGCTGGGCAATGAGCAGTTCTTC
CASSLNLGLGNEQFF
>TRBJ1-3|-|-|TRBV7-9
TGTGCCAGCAGCCCCCTGACAGCCGGCTCTGGAAACACCATATATTTT
CASSPLTAGSGNTIYF
>TRBJ2-7|TRBD2|-|TRBV7-9
TGTGCCAGCAGCTTAGGACTACAGGGACTAGCTGCGTCCGAGCAGTACTTC
CASSLGLQGLAASEQYF
>TRBJ1-2|-|-|TRBV6-8
TGTGCCAGCAGTTACCCCGATGCGGGTTCTAATGGCTACACCTTC
CASSYPDAGSNGYTF
>TRBJ1-5|TRBD1|few|TRBV5-1
TGCGCCAGCAGCTTGGCCCCGGGCGAGGACAGGATTAATCTTAGCAATCAGCCCCAGCATTTT
CASSLAPGEDRINLSNQPQHF
>TRBJ2-2|-|-|TRBV7-9
TGTGCCAGCAGCTTAGCCCCTAGGGAGCTGTTTTTT
CASSLAPRELFF
>TRBJ1-3|-|-|TRBV7-8
TGTGCCAGCAGCTTAGGATCAGGGACTGGAAACACCATATATTTT
CASSLGSGTGNTIYF
>TRBJ1-2|TRBD1|-|TRBV27
TGTGCCAGCAGCATTACAGGGGTCTATGGCTACACCTTC
CASSITGVYGYTF
>TRBJ1-1|-|-|TRBV19
TGTGCCAGTAGTATAAGGCCCCAGAACACTGAAGCTTTCTTT
CASSIRPQNTEAFF
>TRBJ1-1|-|-|TRBV7-2
TGTGCCAGCAGCTTCGTTGGGACACATAACACTGAAGCTTTCTTT
CASSFVGTHNTEAFF
>TRBJ1-2|-|-|TRBV6-2/TRBV6-3
TGTGCCAGCAGTTACTCCCCTCGGGCGGGGAAGACCAACTATGGCTACACCTTC
CASSYSPRAGKTNYGYTF
>TRBJ1-5|-|-|TRBV18
TGTGCCAGCTCACCGGGACAAACCTTTCAGCCCCAGCATTTT
CASSPGQTFQPQHF
>TRBJ2-7|-|-|TRBV6-5
TGTGCCAGCAGTCAGGGGGGAGCCTACGAGCAGTACTTC
CASSQGGAYEQYF
>TRBJ1-2|TRBD1|-|TRBV10-3
TGTGCCATCAGTGACCCCACCGGGAGGGGGCTCTACTATGGCTACACCTTC
CAISDPTGRGLYYGYTF
>TRBJ1-5|-|-|TRBV4-2
TGTGCCAGCAGCCAAGATCTCGACAAAAATCAGCCCCAGCATTTT
CASSQDLDKNQPQHF
>TRBJ2-3|-|-|TRBV7-9
TGTGCCAGCAGCCGCGGGATAGGAACTAGCACAGATACGCAGTATTTT
CASSRGIGTSTDTQYF
>TRBJ1-2|-|-|TRBV29-1
TGCAGCGTTCTGGCCGGGGCAGGGGATGGGTATGGCTACACCTTC
CSVLAGAGDGYGYTF
>TRBJ2-7|TRBD2|-|TRBV20-1
TGCAGTGCTAGTGTTGGGACTAGCGGTTCCTACGAGCAGTACTTC
CSASVGTSGSYEQYF
>TRBJ2-3|TRBD2|-|TRBV15
TGTGCCACCAGCAGCGGAACGACTAGCCGTAGCACAGATACGCAGTATTTT
CATSSGTTSRSTDTQYF
>TRBJ2-2|TRBD2|-|TRBV27
TGTGCCAGCAGTTTGGGAGGGTTTAACACCGGGGAGCTGTTTTTT
CASSLGGFNTGELFF
>TRBJ2-5|TRBD1|-|TRBV5-8
TGTGCCAGCAGCTTATACAGGGGGCTGGAAGAGACCCAGTACTTC
CASSLYRGLEETQYF
>TRBJ2-2|TRBD1|-|TRBV28
TGTGCCAGCAGTTCTCCCGGGACAGGGAACACCGGGGAGCTGTTTTTT
CASSSPGTGNTGELFF
>TRBJ1-4|-|once|TRBV25-1
TGTGCCAGCAGCGATCAAGGGGCAACTAATGAAAAACTGTTTTTT
CASSDQGATNEKLFF
>TRBJ1-4|TRBD1|-|TRBV7-2
TGTGCCAGCAGCTTCCAGGGGGCGAATGAAAAACTGTTTTTT
CASSFQGANEKLFF
>TRBJ2-7|-|-|TRBV7-9
TGTGCCAGCAGCGTAACGCGGGACAGAATCTACGAGCAGTACTTC
CASSVTRDRIYEQYF
>TRBJ1-2|-|once|TRBV6-5
TGTGCCAGCAGTTACAGTCTAGGTCCTACTGACTATGGCTACACCTTC
CASSYSLGPTDYGYTF
>TRBJ2-7|-|-|TRBV11-1
TGTGCCAGCACTCCAGTGGGGGCGGACGCCTACGAGCAGTACTTC
CASTPVGADAYEQYF
>TRBJ2-2|TRBD2|-|TRBV29-1
TGCAGCGTTGCAAGACTAGCGGACTACACCGGGGAGCTGTTTTTT
CSVARLADYTGELFF
>TRBJ2-2|TRBD2|-|TRBV7-7
TGTGCCAGCAGCCTAGGGACTAGCGGGAGAGGCGGGGAGCTGTTTTTT
CASSLGTSGRGGELFF
>TRBJ1-1|-|-|TRBV29-1
TGCAGCGTTGAGGTTACCGGGGCTGAAGCTTTCTTT
CSVEVTGAEAFF
>TRBJ1-4|-|-|TRBV5-6
TGTGCCGGCAGCTTGGCGGACTGGGACGAAAAACTGTTTTTT
CAGSLADWDEKLFF